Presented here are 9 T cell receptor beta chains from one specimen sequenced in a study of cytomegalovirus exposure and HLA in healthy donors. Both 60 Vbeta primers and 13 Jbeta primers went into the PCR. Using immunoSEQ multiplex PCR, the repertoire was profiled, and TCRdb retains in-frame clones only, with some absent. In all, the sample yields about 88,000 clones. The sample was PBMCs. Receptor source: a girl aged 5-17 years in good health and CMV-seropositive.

The CDR3 spells CASSLCRGYYEQYV. In DNA form, the CDR3 reads TGTGCCAGCAGCTTATGCAGGGGCTACTACGAGCAGTACGTC. The chain recombines TRBV7-3 with TRBJ2-7; TRBD1 is a possible D gene (6 bases). V was cut by 2 bases and J by 3 bases, with 11 bases left in between. Germline loops: CDR1 SGHTA, CDR2 FQGTGA. This CDR3 has 14 residues.

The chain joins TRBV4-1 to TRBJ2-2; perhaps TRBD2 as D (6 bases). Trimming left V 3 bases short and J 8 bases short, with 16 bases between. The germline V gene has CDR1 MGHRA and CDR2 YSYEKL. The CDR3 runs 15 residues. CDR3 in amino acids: CASSQARDFGGELFF. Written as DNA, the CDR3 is TGCGCCAGCAGCCAGGCGAGGGACTTCGGGGGGGAGCTGTTTTTT.

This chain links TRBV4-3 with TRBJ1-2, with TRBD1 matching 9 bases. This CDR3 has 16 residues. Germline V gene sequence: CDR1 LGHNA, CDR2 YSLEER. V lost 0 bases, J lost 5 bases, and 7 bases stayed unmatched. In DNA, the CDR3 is TGCGCCAGCAGCCAAGATCGTGCCGGACAGGGGTATGGCTACACCTTC. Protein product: CASSQDRAGQGYGYTF.

This chain's CDR3 is CASSMLDQETQYF. The CDR3 DNA follows: TGTGCCAGCAGTATGCTAGACCAAGAGACCCAGTACTTC. This rearrangement joins TRBV27 to TRBJ2-5; D gene ambiguous. This CDR3 is 13 amino acids long. Germline assignment: CDR1 MNHEY and CDR2 SMNVEV (reference sequence). V gave up 5 bases and J gave up 0 bases, with 7 bases separating them.

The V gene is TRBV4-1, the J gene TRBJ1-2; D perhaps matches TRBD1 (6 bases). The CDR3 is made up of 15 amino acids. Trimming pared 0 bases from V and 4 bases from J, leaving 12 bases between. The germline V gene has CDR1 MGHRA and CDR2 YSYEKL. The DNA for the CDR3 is TGCGCCAGCAGCCAAGACAACAGGGATACCTATGGCTACACCTTC. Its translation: CASSQDNRDTYGYTF.

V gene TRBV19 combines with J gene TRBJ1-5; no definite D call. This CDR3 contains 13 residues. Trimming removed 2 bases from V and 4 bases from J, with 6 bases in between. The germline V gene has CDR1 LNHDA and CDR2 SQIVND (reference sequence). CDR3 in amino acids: CASSILGNQPQHF. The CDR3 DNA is TGTGCCAGTAGTATACTCGGGAATCAGCCCCAGCATTTT.

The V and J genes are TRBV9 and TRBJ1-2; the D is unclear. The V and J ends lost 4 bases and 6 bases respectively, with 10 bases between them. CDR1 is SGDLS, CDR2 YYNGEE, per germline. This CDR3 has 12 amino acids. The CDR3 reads CASSTPRNGYTF. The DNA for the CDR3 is TGTGCCAGCAGCACACCACGAAATGGCTACACCTTC.

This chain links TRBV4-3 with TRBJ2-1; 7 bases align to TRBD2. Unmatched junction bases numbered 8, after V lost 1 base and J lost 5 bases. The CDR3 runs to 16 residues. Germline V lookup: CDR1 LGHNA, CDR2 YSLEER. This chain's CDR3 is CASSQVVTSSHNEQFF. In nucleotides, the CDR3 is TGCGCCAGCAGCCAAGTGGTGACTAGCAGTCACAATGAGCAGTTCTTC.

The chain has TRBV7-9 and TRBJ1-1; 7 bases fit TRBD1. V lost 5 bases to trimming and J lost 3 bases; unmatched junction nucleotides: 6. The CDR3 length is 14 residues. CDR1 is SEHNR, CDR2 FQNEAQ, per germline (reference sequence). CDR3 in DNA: TGTGCCAGCAGCAAGGGGGCCCTTCACACTGAAGCTTTCTTT. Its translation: CASSKGALHTEAFF.